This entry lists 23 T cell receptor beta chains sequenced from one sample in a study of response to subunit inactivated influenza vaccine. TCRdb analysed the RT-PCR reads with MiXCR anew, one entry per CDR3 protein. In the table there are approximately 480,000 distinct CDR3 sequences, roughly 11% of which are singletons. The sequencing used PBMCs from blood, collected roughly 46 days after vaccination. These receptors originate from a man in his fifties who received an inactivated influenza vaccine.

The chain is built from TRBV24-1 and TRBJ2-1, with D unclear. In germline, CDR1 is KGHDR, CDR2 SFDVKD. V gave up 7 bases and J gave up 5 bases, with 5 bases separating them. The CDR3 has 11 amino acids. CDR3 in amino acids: CATRANNEQFF. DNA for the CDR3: TGTGCCACCAGGGCTAACAATGAGCAGTTCTTC.

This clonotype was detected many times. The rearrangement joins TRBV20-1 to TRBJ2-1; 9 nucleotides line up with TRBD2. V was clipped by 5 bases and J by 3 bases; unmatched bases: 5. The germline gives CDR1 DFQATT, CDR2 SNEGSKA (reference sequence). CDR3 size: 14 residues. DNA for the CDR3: TGCAGTGCTTCGGCGGGAGGGCTCTACAATGAGCAGTTCTTC. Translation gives CSASAGGLYNEQFF.

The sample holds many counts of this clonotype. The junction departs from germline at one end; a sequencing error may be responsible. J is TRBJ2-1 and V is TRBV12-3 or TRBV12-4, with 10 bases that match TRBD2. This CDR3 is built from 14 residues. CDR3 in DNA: TGCGCCAGCAGCCGGACTAGCGGCTACAATGAGCAGTTCTTC. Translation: CASSRTSGYNEQFF.

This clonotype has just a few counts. CDR3 coding DNA: TGCAGTGTCAGCCAAACCGGGACAGGATACACTGAAGCTTTCTTT. It is translated as CSVSQTGTGYTEAFF. This chain uses TRBV20-1 with TRBJ1-1, with 8 positions matching TRBD1. This CDR3 is built from 15 residues. The V gene's germline CDR1 is DFQATT and CDR2 SNEGSKA (reference sequence). V trimming: 7 bases; J trimming: 3 bases; junction bases outside the gene matches: 13.

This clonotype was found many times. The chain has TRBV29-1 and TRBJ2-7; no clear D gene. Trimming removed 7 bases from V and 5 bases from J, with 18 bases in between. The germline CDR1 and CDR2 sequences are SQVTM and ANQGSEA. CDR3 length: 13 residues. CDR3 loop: CSAEGLRGHEQYF. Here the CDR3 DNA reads TGCAGCGCCGAAGGGCTACGAGGTCACGAGCAGTACTTC.

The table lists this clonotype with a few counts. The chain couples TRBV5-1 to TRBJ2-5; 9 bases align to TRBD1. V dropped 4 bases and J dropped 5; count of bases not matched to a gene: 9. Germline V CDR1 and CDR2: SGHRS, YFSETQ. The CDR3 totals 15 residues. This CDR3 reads CASSGYRGPGETQYF. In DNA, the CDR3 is TGCGCCAGCAGCGGTTACAGGGGGCCGGGTGAGACCCAGTACTTC. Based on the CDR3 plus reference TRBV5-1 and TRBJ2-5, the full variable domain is KAGVTQTPRYLIKTRGQQVTLSCSPISGHRSVSWYQQTPGQGLQFLFEYFSETQRNKGNFPGRFSGRQFSNSRSEMNVSTLELGDSALYLCASSGYRGPGETQYFGPGTRLLVL.

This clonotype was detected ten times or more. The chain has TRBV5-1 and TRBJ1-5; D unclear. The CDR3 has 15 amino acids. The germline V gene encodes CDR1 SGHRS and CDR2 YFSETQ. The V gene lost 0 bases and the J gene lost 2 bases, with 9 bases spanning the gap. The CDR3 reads CASSLGTAGNQPQHF. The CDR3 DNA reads TGCGCCAGCAGCTTGGGAACCGCGGGCAATCAGCCCCAGCATTTT.

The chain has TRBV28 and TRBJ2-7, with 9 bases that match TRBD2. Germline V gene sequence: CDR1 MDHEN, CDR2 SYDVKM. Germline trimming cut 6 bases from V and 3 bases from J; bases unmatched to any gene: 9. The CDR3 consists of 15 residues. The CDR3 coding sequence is TGTGCCAGCAGAGCTCCTAGCGGGAACAACTACGAGCAGTACTTC. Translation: CASRAPSGNNYEQYF.

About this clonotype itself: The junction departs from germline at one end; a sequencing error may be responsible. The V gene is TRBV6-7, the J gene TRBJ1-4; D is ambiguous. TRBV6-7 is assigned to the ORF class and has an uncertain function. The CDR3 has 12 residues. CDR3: CTSIQSHEKLFF. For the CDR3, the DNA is TGTACCAGCATCCAAAGCCATGAAAAACTGTTTTTT.

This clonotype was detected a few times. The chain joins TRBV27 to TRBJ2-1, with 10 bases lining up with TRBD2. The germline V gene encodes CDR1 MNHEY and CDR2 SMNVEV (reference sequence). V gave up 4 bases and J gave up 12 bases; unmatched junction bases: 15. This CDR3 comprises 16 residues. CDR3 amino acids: CASSSPLAGGHQGQFF. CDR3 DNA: TGTGCCAGCAGTTCTCCGTTAGCGGGGGGACACCAGGGGCAGTTCTTC.

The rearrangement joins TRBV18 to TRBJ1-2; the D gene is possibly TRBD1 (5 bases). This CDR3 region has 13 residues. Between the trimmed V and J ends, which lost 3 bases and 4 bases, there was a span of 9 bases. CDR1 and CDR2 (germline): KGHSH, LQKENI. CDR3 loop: CASSPAGGYGYTF. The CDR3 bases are TGTGCCAGCTCACCGGCCGGGGGCTATGGCTACACCTTC.

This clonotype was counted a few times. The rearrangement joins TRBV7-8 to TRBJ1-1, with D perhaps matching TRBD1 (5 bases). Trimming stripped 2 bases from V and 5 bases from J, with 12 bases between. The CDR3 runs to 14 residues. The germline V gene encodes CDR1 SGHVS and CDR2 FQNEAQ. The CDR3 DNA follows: TGTGCCAGCAGCTTACTGGGGAGGGGAACTGAAGCTTTCTTT. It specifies CASSLLGRGTEAFF.

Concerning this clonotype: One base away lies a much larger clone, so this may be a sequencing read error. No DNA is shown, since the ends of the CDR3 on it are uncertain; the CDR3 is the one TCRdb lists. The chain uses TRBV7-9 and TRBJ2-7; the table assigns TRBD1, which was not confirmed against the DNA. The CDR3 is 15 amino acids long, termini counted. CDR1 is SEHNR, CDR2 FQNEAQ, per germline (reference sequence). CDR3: CASSKWGQGAYEEYF.

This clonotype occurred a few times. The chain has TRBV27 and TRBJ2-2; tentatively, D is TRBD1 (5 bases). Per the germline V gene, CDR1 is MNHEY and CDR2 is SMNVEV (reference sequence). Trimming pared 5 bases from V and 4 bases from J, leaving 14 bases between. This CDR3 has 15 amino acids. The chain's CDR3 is CASSTIRQSTGELFF. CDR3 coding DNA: TGTGCCAGCAGTACGATCCGACAGTCCACCGGGGAGCTGTTTTTT.

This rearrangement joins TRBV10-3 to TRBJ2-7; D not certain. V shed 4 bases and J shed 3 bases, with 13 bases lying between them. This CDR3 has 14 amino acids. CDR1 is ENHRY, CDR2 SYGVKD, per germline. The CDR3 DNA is TGTGCCATCAGTGGGGGAAGTCAGCGCTACGAGCAGTACTTC. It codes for CAISGGSQRYEQYF.

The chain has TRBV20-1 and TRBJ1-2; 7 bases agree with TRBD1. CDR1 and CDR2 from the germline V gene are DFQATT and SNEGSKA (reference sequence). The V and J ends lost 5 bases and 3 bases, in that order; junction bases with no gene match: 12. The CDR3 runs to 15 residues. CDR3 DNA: TGCAGTGCTTCCCCGAACAGGGGAGTCGACTATGGCTACACCTTC. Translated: CSASPNRGVDYGYTF.

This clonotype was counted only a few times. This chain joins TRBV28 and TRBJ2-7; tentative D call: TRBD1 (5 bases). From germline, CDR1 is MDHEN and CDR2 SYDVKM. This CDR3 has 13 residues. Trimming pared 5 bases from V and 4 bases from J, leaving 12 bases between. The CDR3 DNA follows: TGTGCCAGCAGTACAGGCAATAGGTACGAGCAGTACTTC. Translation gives CASSTGNRYEQYF.

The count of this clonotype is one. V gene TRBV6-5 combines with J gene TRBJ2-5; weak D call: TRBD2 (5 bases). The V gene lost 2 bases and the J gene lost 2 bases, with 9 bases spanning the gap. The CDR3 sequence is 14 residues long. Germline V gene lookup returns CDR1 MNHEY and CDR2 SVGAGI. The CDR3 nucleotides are TGTGCCAGCAGTTACGAGGGTTGGCAAGAGACCCAGTACTTC. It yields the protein CASSYEGWQETQYF.

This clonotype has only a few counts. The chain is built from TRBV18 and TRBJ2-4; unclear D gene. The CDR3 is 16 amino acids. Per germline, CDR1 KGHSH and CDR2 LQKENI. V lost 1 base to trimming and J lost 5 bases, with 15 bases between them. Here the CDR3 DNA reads TGTGCCAGCTCACCACTCTCGCCGCAAGGCCAAAACATTCAGTACTTC. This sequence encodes CASSPLSPQGQNIQYF.

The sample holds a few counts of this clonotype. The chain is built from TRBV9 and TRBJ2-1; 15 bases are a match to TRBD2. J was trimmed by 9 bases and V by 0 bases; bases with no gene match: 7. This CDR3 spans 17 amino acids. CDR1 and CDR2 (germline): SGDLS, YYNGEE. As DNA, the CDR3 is TGTGCCAGCAGCGTAGCTGGACTAGCGGGAGGGTTGAGTGAGCAGTTCTTC. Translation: CASSVAGLAGGLSEQFF.

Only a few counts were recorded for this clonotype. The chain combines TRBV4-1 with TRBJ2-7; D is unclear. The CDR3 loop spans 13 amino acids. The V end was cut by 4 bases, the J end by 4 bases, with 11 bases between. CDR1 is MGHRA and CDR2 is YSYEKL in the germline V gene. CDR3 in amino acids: CASSPNLNYEQYF. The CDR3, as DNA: TGCGCCAGCAGCCCTAACCTAAATTACGAGCAGTACTTC.

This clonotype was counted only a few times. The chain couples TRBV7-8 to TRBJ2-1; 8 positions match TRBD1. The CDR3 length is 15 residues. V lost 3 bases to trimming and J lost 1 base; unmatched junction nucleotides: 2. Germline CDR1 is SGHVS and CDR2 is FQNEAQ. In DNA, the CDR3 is TGTGCCAGCAGCTTTGGGGACAGGTCCTACAATGAGCAGTTCTTC. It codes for CASSFGDRSYNEQFF.

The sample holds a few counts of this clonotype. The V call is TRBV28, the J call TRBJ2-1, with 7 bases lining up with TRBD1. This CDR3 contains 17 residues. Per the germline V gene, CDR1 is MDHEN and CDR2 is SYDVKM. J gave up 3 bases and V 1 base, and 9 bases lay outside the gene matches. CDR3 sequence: CASSLLLGDRIYNEQFF. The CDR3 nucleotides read TGTGCCAGCAGTTTATTACTTGGGGACAGAATCTACAATGAGCAGTTCTTC.